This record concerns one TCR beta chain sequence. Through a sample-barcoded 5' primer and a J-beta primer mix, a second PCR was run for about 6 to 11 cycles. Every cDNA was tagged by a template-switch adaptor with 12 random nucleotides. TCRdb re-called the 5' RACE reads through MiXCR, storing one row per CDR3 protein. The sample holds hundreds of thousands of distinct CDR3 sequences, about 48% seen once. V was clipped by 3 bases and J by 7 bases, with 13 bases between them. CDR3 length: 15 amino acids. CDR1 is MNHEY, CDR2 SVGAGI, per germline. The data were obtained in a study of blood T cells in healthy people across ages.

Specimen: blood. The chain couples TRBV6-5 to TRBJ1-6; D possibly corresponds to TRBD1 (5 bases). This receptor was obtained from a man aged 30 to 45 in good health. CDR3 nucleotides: TGTGCCAGCAGTTATCGTGGGACGTTAAATTCACCCCTCCACTTT. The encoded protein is CASSYRGTLNSPLHF.